Ten or more counts support the clone carrying this TCR beta chain. No antigen is known for it. This sample was taken from a study of T cell repertoires in cytomegalovirus infection. Findings and caveats of the study: HLA-C-restricted CMV clonotypes gave the most frequent clonotype in two of eight donors.

The CDR3 spans 20 residues. In germline, CDR1 is SGHTA, CDR2 FQGNSA. V trimming: 4 bases; J trimming: 5 bases; junction bases outside the gene matches: 17. A single record per CDR3 protein comes from TCRdb applying MiXCR to the reads. This sample yields about 230,000 distinct CDR3 sequences, of which 22% are seen a single time; 15% to 20% belongs to the top ten. The chain employs TRBV7-2 and TRBJ2-5; 15 bases map to TRBD2. This receptor was taken from a human donor in good health (CMV status not recorded). Some clones in this sample may be carry-over from other donors' samples. The source material was CD8+ T cells from PBMCs. The CDR3 region has the DNA TGTGCCAGCAGCTCCTCCGGGACTAGCGGGGGGCCACCCGTTCGGGAGACCCAGTACTTC. Translated, it gives CASSSSGTSGGPPVRETQYF. Using reference TRBV7-2 and TRBJ2-5 for the parts outside the CDR3, the full variable domain is GAGVSQSPSNKVTEKGKDVELRCDPISGHTALYWYRQSLGQGLEFLIYFQGNSAPDKSGLPSDRFSAERTGGSVSTLTIQRTQQEDSAVYLCASSSSGTSGGPPVRETQYFGPGTRLLVL.